This TCR beta chain is from a study of vaccination effects on CD4 cells after COVID-19. Sequencing in the ViraFEST assay came after antigen-specific CD4+ T cells had been expanded with viral peptide pools, which were used to stimulate PBMC. Upon completion of 10 to 11 days in culture, CD4+ T cells were isolated. All participants had two doses of either the BNT162b2 or mRNA-1273 vaccine. There are 15 residues in the CDR3. Per germline, CDR1 MNHEY and CDR2 SVGEGT. The V and J ends lost 4 bases and 0 bases respectively, with 11 bases between them. Sequencing used immunoSEQ multiplex PCR; TCRdb keeps in-frame clones, though not all of them. The table has tens of thousands of clones, around 78% seen once. This clone was detected a few times. Its cognate antigen is unknown.

This TCR derives from a human donor who received a COVID-19 vaccine. This chain connects TRBV6-2 or TRBV6-3 to TRBJ2-3, with a weak D call TRBD2 (6 bases). The sequences come from CD4+ T cells from PBMCs cultured with HCoV-229E spike peptides, collected after COVID-19 vaccination. CDR3 loop: CASSLAGPSTDTQYF. The CDR3 DNA is TGTGCCAGCAGTTTGGCGGGGCCCAGCACAGATACGCAGTATTTT.